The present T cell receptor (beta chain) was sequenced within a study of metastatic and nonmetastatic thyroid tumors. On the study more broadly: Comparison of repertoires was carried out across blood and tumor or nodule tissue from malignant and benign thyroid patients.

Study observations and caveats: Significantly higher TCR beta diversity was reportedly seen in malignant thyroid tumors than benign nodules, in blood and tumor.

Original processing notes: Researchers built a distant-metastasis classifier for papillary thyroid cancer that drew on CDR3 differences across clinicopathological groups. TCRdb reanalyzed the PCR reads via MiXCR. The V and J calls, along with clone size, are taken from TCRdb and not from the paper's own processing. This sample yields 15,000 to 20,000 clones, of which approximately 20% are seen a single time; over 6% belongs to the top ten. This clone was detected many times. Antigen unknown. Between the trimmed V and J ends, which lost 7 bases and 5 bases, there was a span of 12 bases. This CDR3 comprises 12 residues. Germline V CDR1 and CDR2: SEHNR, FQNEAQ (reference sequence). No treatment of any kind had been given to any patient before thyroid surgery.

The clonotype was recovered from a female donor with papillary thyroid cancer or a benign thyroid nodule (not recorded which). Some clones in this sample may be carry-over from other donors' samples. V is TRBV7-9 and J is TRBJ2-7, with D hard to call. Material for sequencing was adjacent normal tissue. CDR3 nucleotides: TGTGCCAGCACCAGTTGGGAAGACGAGCAGTACTTC. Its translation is CASTSWEDEQYF. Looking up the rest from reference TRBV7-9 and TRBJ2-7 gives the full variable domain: DTGVSQNPRHKITKRGQNVTFRCDPISEHNRLYWYRQTLGQGPEFLTYFQNEAQLEKSRLLSDRFSAERPKGSFSTLEIQRTEQGDSAMYLCASTSWEDEQYFGPGTRLTVT.